The rows below give T cell receptor beta chains drawn from one sample of a study of blood T cell repertoires in COVID-19. Repertoires were generated with immunoSEQ multiplex PCR, while TCRdb's copy carries only in-frame clones and drops some. The repertoire holds about 360,000 clones, with more than 75% as singletons. The specimen was peripheral blood. The receptors originated from a human donor in a cohort sampled during active COVID-19. CDR3s include the opening cysteine and the closing phenylalanine or tryptophan. D genes are given only for firm matches. Clone size is stated in some rows and not others, as once, few, many or a class when expanded.

TRBV5-4	-	-	TRBJ1-2	TGTGCCAGCAGCTTGGTAAGGGGCGGCTACACCTTC	CASSLVRGGYTF
TRBV6-6	-	-	TRBJ2-5	TGTGCCAGCACCCTCCTCGAGGGAGGCGAGACCCAGTACTTC	CASTLLEGGETQYF
TRBV5-4	-	-	TRBJ1-1	TGTGCCAGCAGGTTGGGAGGGGGCACTGAAGCTTTCTTT	CASRLGGGTEAFF
TRBV2	-	-	TRBJ2-1	TGTGCCAGCAGTGTATTCGAGGGAGAGACCACCTGGGACTACAATGAGCAGTTCTTC	CASSVFEGETTWDYNEQFF
TRBV5-1	-	-	TRBJ2-1	TGCGCCAGCAGCCTGGACAGCTACAATGAGCAGTTCTTC	CASSLDSYNEQFF
TRBV5-8	-	TRBD2	TRBJ2-7	TGTGCCAGCACGGCGGAACTAGCGGGGGGTTTTGAGCAGTACTTC	CASTAELAGGFEQYF
TRBV6-5	-	TRBD1	TRBJ2-5	TGTGCCAGCAGTTCAATCAGGGACAGACAAGAGACCCAGTACTTC	CASSSIRDRQETQYF
TRBV10-3	-	TRBD1	TRBJ1-1	TGTGCCATCAGTGAGTCCCAGGGGACAGGGGCGAATGCTTTCTTT	CAISESQGTGANAFF
TRBV19	-	TRBD2	TRBJ2-1	TGTGCCAGTAGTCGGACTAGCGGTTACAATGAGCAGTTCTTC	CASSRTSGYNEQFF
TRBV6-1	-	-	TRBJ1-5	TGTGCCAGCAGTGGGCAGGGTCGTCATAGCAATCAGCCCCAGCATTTT	CASSGQGRHSNQPQHF
TRBV9	-	TRBD1	TRBJ1-5	TGTGCCAGCAGCACCGGGACAGGAAATCAGCCCCAGCATTTT	CASSTGTGNQPQHF
TRBV4-2	few	TRBD1	TRBJ1-5	TGTGCCAGCAGCCAAGGAGGGACAGACCATCAGCCCCAGCATTTT	CASSQGGTDHQPQHF
TRBV7-8	-	-	TRBJ1-4	TGTGCCAGCAGCTTAGCGCTTACAGGTGAAAAACTGTTTTTT	CASSLALTGEKLFF
TRBV5-1	once	-	TRBJ2-3	TGCGCCAGCACCGGATCAGGGAACACAGATACGCAGTATTTT	CASTGSGNTDTQYF
TRBV7-2	-	-	TRBJ2-2	TGTGCCAGCAGCCCCAGGGGCGCTGGCACCGGGGAGCTGTTTTTT	CASSPRGAGTGELFF
TRBV18	-	-	TRBJ2-3	TGTGCCAGCTCACCGGCTCAGGGGCGGGGGAGTACGCAGTATTTT	CASSPAQGRGSTQYF
TRBV5-6	-	-	TRBJ1-2	TGTGCCAGCAGCTTGGCCGAGGGAGTCCTCAGCTACACCTTC	CASSLAEGVLSYTF
TRBV5-4	-	TRBD2	TRBJ2-3	TGTGCCAGCAGTCCTAAGGCTAGCGGGGGGGTAAATACGCAGTATTTT	CASSPKASGGVNTQYF
TRBV5-4	-	TRBD1	TRBJ2-1	TGTGCCAGCAGCTCAGACAGGGACAATGAGCAGTTCTTC	CASSSDRDNEQFF
TRBV11-2	-	-	TRBJ2-3	TGTGCCAGCAGTTGGACAGCCGTCGCTACGCAGTATTTT	CASSWTAVATQYF
TRBV7-9	-	-	TRBJ2-7	TGTGCCAGCAGCTTAGGAGGGTGGGCAAGAACCTACGAGCAGTACTTC	CASSLGGWARTYEQYF
TRBV28	once	-	TRBJ1-2	TGTGCCAGCAGTTCTAGCAACTATGGCTACACCTTC	CASSSSNYGYTF